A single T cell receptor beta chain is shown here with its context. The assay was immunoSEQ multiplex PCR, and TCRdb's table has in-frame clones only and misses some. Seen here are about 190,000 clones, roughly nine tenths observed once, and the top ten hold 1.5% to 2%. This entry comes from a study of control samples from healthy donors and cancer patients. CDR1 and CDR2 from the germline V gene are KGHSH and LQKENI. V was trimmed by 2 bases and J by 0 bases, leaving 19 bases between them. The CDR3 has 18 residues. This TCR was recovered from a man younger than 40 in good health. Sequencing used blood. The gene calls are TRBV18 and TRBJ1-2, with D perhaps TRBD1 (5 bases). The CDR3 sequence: CASSPFFAGKYANYGYTF. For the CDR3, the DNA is TGTGCCAGCTCACCATTCTTTGCAGGGAAATATGCTAACTATGGCTACACCTTC. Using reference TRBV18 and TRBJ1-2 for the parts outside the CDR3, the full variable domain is NAGVMQNPRHLVRRRGQEARLRCSPMKGHSHVYWYRQLPEEGLKFMVYLQKENIIDESGMPKERFSAEFPKEGPSILRIQQVVRGDSAAYFCASSPFFAGKYANYGYTFGSGTRLTVV.